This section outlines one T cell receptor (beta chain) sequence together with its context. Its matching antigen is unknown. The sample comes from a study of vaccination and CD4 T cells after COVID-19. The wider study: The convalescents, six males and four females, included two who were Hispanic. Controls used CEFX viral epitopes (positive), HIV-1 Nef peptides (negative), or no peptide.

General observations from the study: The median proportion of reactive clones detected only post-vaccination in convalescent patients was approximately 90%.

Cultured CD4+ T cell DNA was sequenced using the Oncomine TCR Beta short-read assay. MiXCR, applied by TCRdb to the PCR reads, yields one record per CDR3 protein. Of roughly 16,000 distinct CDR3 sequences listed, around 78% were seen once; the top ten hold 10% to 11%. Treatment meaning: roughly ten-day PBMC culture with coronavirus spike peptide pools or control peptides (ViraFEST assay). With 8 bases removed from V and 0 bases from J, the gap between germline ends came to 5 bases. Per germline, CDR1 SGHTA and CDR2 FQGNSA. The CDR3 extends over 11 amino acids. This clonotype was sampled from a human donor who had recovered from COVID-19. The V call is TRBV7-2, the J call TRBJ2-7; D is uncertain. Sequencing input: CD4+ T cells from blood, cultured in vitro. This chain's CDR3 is CASRSSYEQYF. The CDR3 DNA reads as TGTGCCAGCCGGAGCTCCTACGAGCAGTACTTC.